This TCR beta chain was documented in a study of T cell repertoires in cytomegalovirus infection. Study overall: Recently identified HLA-C-restricted CMV epitopes were used, and well-studied HLA-B-restricted CMV epitopes were used as well. Indications came from public TCR beta signatures; they pointed to CMV infection and to a matching HLA type. Study-wide findings and caveats: Ex vivo responses were dominated by HLA-C-restricted CMV-specific TCR beta clonotypes. Based on cumulative public TCR beta family frequency, carriers of CMV plus the relevant HLA were identified.

TCRdb re-called the reads with MiXCR, one entry per CDR3 protein. The data hold some 800,000 distinct CDR3 sequences, with 29% observed a single time. The V gene lost 3 bases and the J gene lost 2 bases, with 16 bases spanning the gap. Germline V CDR1 and CDR2: SGHAT, FQNNGV. The CDR3 length is 16 residues. This clonotype was counted between two and nine times. Its antigen is unknown. The receptor comes from a human donor in good health (CMV status not recorded). Some clones in this sample may be carry-over from other donors' samples. The sequences come from cultured CD8+ T cells from PBMCs, collected from culture after CMV antigen stimulation. This chain links TRBV11-2 with TRBJ2-5; unclear D gene. CDR3 sequence: CASSFWVGIGQETQYF. In DNA, the CDR3 is TGTGCCAGCAGCTTTTGGGTGGGCATAGGACAAGAGACCCAGTACTTC. Filled out from reference TRBV11-2 and TRBJ2-5, the complete variable domain reads EAGVAQSPRYKIIEKRQSVAFWCNPISGHATLYWYQQILGQGPKLLIQFQNNGVVDDSQLPKDRFSAERLKGVDSTLKIQPAKLEDSAVYLCASSFWVGIGQETQYFGPGTRLLVL.